This T cell receptor beta chain was obtained from a study of T cell responses to AZD1222 COVID-19 vaccine. Study findings and constraints: Repertoires were sampled only after the peak T cell response. Close to half of all spike-specific TCRs reportedly target regions of the variants that are unmutated.

On this clone: Its matching antigen is unknown.

Assay: immunoSEQ multiplex PCR; the TCRdb copy retains only in-frame clones and omits some. The table includes 95,000 to 150,000 clones, about 93% detected once. V lost 0 bases to trimming and J lost 6 bases, with 2 bases between them. The CDR3 runs 12 residues. The V gene's germline CDR1 is KGHDR and CDR2 SFDVKD. J is TRBJ1-5 and V is TRBV24-1, with D uncertain. The TCR was taken from an adult who received the MenACWY meningococcal vaccine as a control. Sequences were derived from peripheral blood, sampled 28 days after the second dose of the MenACWY control vaccine. The chain's CDR3 is CATSDLGQPQHF. In DNA, the CDR3 is TGTGCCACCAGTGATTTGGGTCAGCCCCAGCATTTT.